Detailed here is one T cell receptor (beta chain). This specimen belongs to a study of shared clonotypes between healthy human individuals. The J segment lost 7 bases and the V segment lost 4 bases, leaving 15 bases of the junction unmatched. Germline loops: CDR1 SEHNR, CDR2 FQNEAQ (reference sequence). CDR3 size: 18 residues. Sequencing used immunoSEQ multiplex PCR; TCRdb keeps in-frame clones, though not all of them. The sample carries approximately 1,500,000 clones, about 96% recorded once. This chain connects TRBV7-9 to TRBJ2-2; 10 bases agree with TRBD2. This clonotype originated in a man aged 25-45 years in good health. Sequencing was carried out using naive CD4+ T cells sorted from blood. Subset specified: CD45RA+ positively selected. The CDR3 DNA follows: TGTGCCAGCAGCTCAAAAGGACTAGCGGACAACAAGCACGGGGAGCTGTTTTTT. Translation gives CASSSKGLADNKHGELFF.